This passage covers 25 T cell receptor beta chains from one sample sequenced in a study of graft-versus-host responses after intestinal transplantation. The culture paired roughly 200,000 irradiated violet-dye-labeled stimulators with roughly 200,000 CFSE-labeled responders. This table comes from immunoSEQ multiplex PCR, and its TCRdb copy is limited to in-frame clones, with some not included. The sample shows about 6,900 clones, roughly 24% of them seen only once. The material was alloreactive CD8+ T cells from a mixed lymphocyte reaction culture, obtained before transplantation. Regarding subset: CFSE-low proliferating T cells sorted from roughly six-day pre-transplant mixed lymphocyte reaction (GvH or HvG direction). Receptors were obtained from a human patient who was an organ donor for intestinal transplantation.

This chain connects TRBV28 to TRBJ2-1; D is undetermined. Germline V gene lookup returns CDR1 MDHEN and CDR2 SYDVKM. V dropped 1 base and J dropped 8 bases, with 12 bases sitting between them. CDR3 length: 14 amino acids. The CDR3 protein is CASSLLPLFDEQFF. DNA for the CDR3: TGTGCCAGCAGTTTATTGCCACTTTTCGATGAGCAGTTCTTC.

The chain carries TRBV2 and TRBJ2-5, with 11 nucleotides matching TRBD2. This CDR3 comprises 16 residues. Trimming removed 6 bases from V and 7 bases from J; junction bases left unmatched: 13. CDR1 and CDR2 (germline): SNHLY, FYNNEI. CDR3 in DNA: TGTGCCAGCAGGACCGTTACTAGCGGGAGCTCGCGGACCCAGTACTTC. Translation: CASRTVTSGSSRTQYF.

Notes on this clone: A far larger clone is off by one base, so a read error is likely. Other DNA sequences in the same sample also yield this CDR3. The chain employs TRBV7-6 and TRBJ2-3; TRBD2 aligns across 7 bases. The germline gives CDR1 SGHVS, CDR2 FNYEAQ. CDR3 length equals 17 residues. The CDR3 is CASSLGVREMGTDTQYF. The CDR3, as DNA: TGTGCCAGTAGCTTAGGTGTGCGGGAGATGGGCACAGATACGCAGTATTTT.

This clone was found a few times. The chain employs TRBV14 and TRBJ1-1, with TRBD1 as a possible D gene (6 bases). V dropped 0 bases and J dropped 6 bases, with 14 bases sitting between them. Germline CDR1 and CDR2: SGHDN and FVKESK. The CDR3 is 15 residues long. The CDR3 DNA reads TGTGCCAGCAGCCAAGATGACAGGTCATGGGCTGAAGCTTTCTTT. Translation: CASSQDDRSWAEAFF.

CDR3 residues: CSVPGTENYGYTF. The CDR3 bases are TGCAGCGTTCCCGGGACAGAAAACTATGGCTACACCTTC. The chain has TRBV29-1 and TRBJ1-2; TRBD1 aligns across 7 bases. The germline V gene has CDR1 SQVTM and CDR2 ANQGSEA. V trimming: 5 bases; J trimming: 2 bases; junction bases outside the gene matches: 5. The CDR3 has 13 residues.

Regarding this clone: The junction shows a germline mismatch at one end, possibly a read error. The rearrangement links TRBV30 to TRBJ2-4, with 9 bases lining up with TRBD2. The germline V gene encodes CDR1 GTSNPN and CDR2 SVGIG (reference sequence). This CDR3 has 13 residues. CDR3 sequence reads: CARSVLAGNIQYF. CDR3 DNA: TGTGCCCGGAGTGTACTAGCGGGAAACATTCAGTACTTC.

J is TRBJ2-1 and V is TRBV7-4; perhaps TRBD2 as D (5 bases). The germline V and J ends were trimmed by 4 bases and 0 bases, with 16 bases remaining between them. The length of the CDR3 is 17 residues. Germline values: CDR1 SGHVT, CDR2 SQSDAQ. The CDR3 DNA is TGTGCCAGCAGCTGGGCGGCGTATGGGAGCTCCTACAATGAGCAGTTCTTC. Translated, it gives CASSWAAYGSSYNEQFF. Drawing the rest from reference TRBV7-4 and TRBJ2-1, the complete variable domain is GAGVSQSPRYKVAKRGRDVALRCDSISGHVTLYWYRQTLGQGSEVLTYSQSDAQRDKSGRPSGRFSAERPERSVSTLKIQRTEQGDSAVYLCASSWAAYGSSYNEQFFGPGTRLTVL.

The CDR3 sequence: CASSVDGSIEAFF. For the CDR3, the DNA is TGTGCCAGCAGCGTGGACGGAAGTATTGAAGCTTTCTTT. The V gene is TRBV27, the J gene TRBJ1-1, with D unresolved. The germline gives CDR1 MNHEY, CDR2 SMNVEV (reference sequence). The CDR3 loop spans 13 amino acids. V was cut by 6 bases and J by 7 bases, with 15 bases left in between.

Only a few counts were recorded for this clone. The chain carries TRBV7-6 and TRBJ1-1, with D hard to call. V lost 1 base and J lost 4, with 10 bases in between. The CDR3 is made up of 14 amino acids. Germline assignment: CDR1 SGHVS and CDR2 FNYEAQ. The CDR3 DNA follows: TGTGCCAGCAGCTTAGGGTGGGGATCCACTGAAGCTTTCTTT. It encodes CASSLGWGSTEAFF.

This chain links TRBV1 with TRBJ1-2. TRBV1 is reported as a pseudogene. The CDR3 runs to 17 residues. This CDR3 reads CTSSGSSLWRKTYGYTF. The CDR3 DNA follows: TGCACCAGCAGTGGTTCGAGTTTGTGGCGAAAGACCTATGGCTACACCTTC.

On this clone itself: Possible read error: a much larger clone is one base away. V gene TRBV7-3 combines with J gene TRBJ1-2; possibly TRBD1 for D (6 bases). V lost 2 bases and J 7 bases, leaving 11 bases between the germline ends. The CDR3 runs to 13 residues. Germline V gene lookup returns CDR1 SGHTA and CDR2 FQGTGA. CDR3 residues: CASSLGGGPGYTF. CDR3 DNA sequence: TGTGCCAGCAGCTTAGGTGGGGGGCCTGGCTACACCTTC.

Only a few counts were recorded for this clone. The chain combines TRBV7-4 with TRBJ2-3, with a tentative D call TRBD1 (5 bases). In germline, CDR1 is SGHVT, CDR2 SQSDAQ. The CDR3 consists of 15 residues. V dropped 2 bases and J dropped 0 bases, with 9 bases sitting between them. CDR3 protein: CASSLMDKSTDTQYF. The CDR3 region has the DNA TGTGCCAGCAGCTTAATGGACAAAAGCACAGATACGCAGTATTTT.

This clone turned up a few times. V gene TRBV28 combines with J gene TRBJ2-7; possible D gene TRBD1, 5 bases. From germline, CDR1 is MDHEN and CDR2 SYDVKM. The germline V and J ends were trimmed by 3 bases and 3 bases, with 12 bases remaining between them. The CDR3 has 14 amino acids. The CDR3, as DNA: TGTGCCAGCAGTTTCCAGGGATACAACTACGAGCAGTACTTC. Residues: CASSFQGYNYEQYF.

The sample holds a few counts of this clone. This chain joins TRBV29-1 and TRBJ2-1; D gene uncertain. This CDR3 contains 15 residues. Germline CDR1 and CDR2: SQVTM and ANQGSEA. Trimming stripped 4 bases from V and 8 bases from J, with 21 bases between. CDR3 coding DNA: TGCAGCGTTGTGGATCAAAATATAGGTCCCGATGAGCAGTTCTTC. This sequence encodes CSVVDQNIGPDEQFF.

This clone is categorized as medium-sized. For the CDR3, the DNA is TGCGCCAGCACCCTGGGACTAGCGGTAGGAAACTCCTACAATGAGCAGTTCTTC. Amino acid sequence: CASTLGLAVGNSYNEQFF. The rearrangement links TRBV5-1 to TRBJ2-1, with 11 bases that match TRBD2. The CDR3 has 18 residues. V was clipped by 6 bases and J by 0 bases; unmatched bases: 11. Germline lookup yields CDR1 SGHRS and CDR2 YFSETQ.

The genes are TRBV7-3 and TRBJ2-1; 10 nucleotides agree with TRBD2. The ends lost 2 bases at V and 10 bases at J; junction bases unmatched: 8. In germline, CDR1 is SGHTA, CDR2 FQGTGA. The CDR3 runs 15 residues. The CDR3 region has the DNA TGTGCCAGCAGCTTAGAACTAGCGGGAAGGGGAGAGCAGTTCTTC. This sequence encodes CASSLELAGRGEQFF.

The table lists this clone with a few counts. The chain couples TRBV7-6 to TRBJ1-2; D call uncertain. Germline loops: CDR1 SGHVS, CDR2 FNYEAQ. This CDR3 has 12 residues. Trimming removed 0 bases from V and 1 base from J, with 0 bases in between. CDR3: CASSLANYGYTF. The CDR3 nucleotides are TGTGCCAGCAGCTTAGCTAACTATGGCTACACCTTC. Drawing the rest from reference TRBV7-6 and TRBJ1-2, the complete variable domain is GAGVSQSPRYKVTKRGQDVALRCDPISGHVSLYWYRQALGQGPEFLTYFNYEAQQDKSGLPNDRFSAERPEGSISTLTIQRTEQRDSAMYRCASSLANYGYTFGSGTRLTVV.

This chain joins TRBV27 and TRBJ1-6; D remains ambiguous. Germline V gene sequence: CDR1 MNHEY, CDR2 SMNVEV (reference sequence). V lost 0 bases and J 10 bases, leaving 1 base between the germline ends. This CDR3 is built from 11 residues. The CDR3 sequence: CASSLSSPLHF. The CDR3 coding sequence is TGTGCCAGCAGTTTATCGTCACCCCTCCACTTT.

The J gene is TRBJ1-2, the V gene TRBV5-5; D not resolved. V was trimmed by 0 bases and J by 3 bases, leaving 6 bases between them. Germline V gives CDR1 SGHKS, CDR2 YYEKEE (reference sequence). The CDR3 covers 13 residues. CDR3 DNA: TGTGCCAGCAGCTTGGAGGCGGACTATGGCTACACCTTC. Amino acids: CASSLEADYGYTF.

This clone rates as medium-sized. CDR3 region: CASSLWVGGRGRAEAFF. As DNA, the CDR3 is TGTGCCAGCAGCTTGTGGGTAGGCGGACGGGGAAGGGCTGAAGCTTTCTTT. The chain recombines TRBV5-4 with TRBJ1-1; D gene unclear. The V end was cut by 1 base, the J end by 6 bases, with 22 bases between. The CDR3 extends over 17 amino acids. Per germline, CDR1 SGHNT and CDR2 YYREEE (reference sequence).

Concerning this clone: This may arise from a read error, as a much more abundant clone is one base away. This chain joins TRBV28 and TRBJ2-3, with unresolved D. Trimming removed 4 bases from V and 2 bases from J, with 1 base in between. The length of the CDR3 is 11 residues. Per the germline V gene, CDR1 is MDHEN and CDR2 is SYDVKM. The CDR3 bases are TGTGCCAGCAGTTCCACAGATACGCAGTATTTT. Translated, it gives CASSSTDTQYF.

The chain is built from TRBV7-2 and TRBJ2-7; the D gene is possibly TRBD2 (5 bases). Between the trimmed V and J ends, which lost 1 base and 7 bases, there was a span of 8 bases. The CDR3 extends over 12 amino acids. Germline V gives CDR1 SGHTA, CDR2 FQGNSA. The DNA for the CDR3 is TGTGCCAGCAGCTTAGAGTCGGGGGAGCAGTACTTC. This translates into CASSLESGEQYF. Using reference TRBV7-2 and TRBJ2-7 for the parts outside the CDR3, the full variable domain is GAGVSQSPSNKVTEKGKDVELRCDPISGHTALYWYRQSLGQGLEFLIYFQGNSAPDKSGLPSDRFSAERTGGSVSTLTIQRTQQEDSAVYLCASSLESGEQYFGPGTRLTVT.

This clone appeared a few times. The rearrangement joins TRBV10-3 to TRBJ2-5; D is unclear. The CDR3 is 15 amino acids. The germline gives CDR1 ENHRY, CDR2 SYGVKD. V lost 10 bases, J lost 1 base, and 19 bases lay in between. The CDR3 sequence: CASSLELPFQETQYF. Here the CDR3 DNA reads TGTGCCAGCAGCCTGGAGCTACCGTTCCAAGAGACCCAGTACTTC.

This clone was observed once. This likely traces to a read error, being one base from a far larger clone. The chain joins TRBV5-5 to TRBJ2-7; D gene unclear. There are 16 residues in the CDR3. The germline V and J ends were trimmed by 4 bases and 0 bases, with 17 bases remaining between them. Germline CDR1 is SGHKS and CDR2 is YYEKEE (reference sequence). CDR3 amino acids: CASSRTEDPHSYEQYF. As DNA, the CDR3 is TGTGCCAGCAGCCGAACCGAGGACCCGCACTCCTACGAGCAGTACTTC.

The chain links TRBV4-2 to TRBJ2-7, with TRBD2 matching 9 bases. With 5 bases clipped from V and 4 bases from J, the junction kept 9 bases outside the gene matches. Germline CDR1 LGHNA, CDR2 YNFKEQ. The CDR3 is 15 amino acids. The CDR3 DNA follows: TGTGCCAGCAGCTTAGAAGGACTAGCGTGGTACGAGCAGTACTTC. This translates into CASSLEGLAWYEQYF.